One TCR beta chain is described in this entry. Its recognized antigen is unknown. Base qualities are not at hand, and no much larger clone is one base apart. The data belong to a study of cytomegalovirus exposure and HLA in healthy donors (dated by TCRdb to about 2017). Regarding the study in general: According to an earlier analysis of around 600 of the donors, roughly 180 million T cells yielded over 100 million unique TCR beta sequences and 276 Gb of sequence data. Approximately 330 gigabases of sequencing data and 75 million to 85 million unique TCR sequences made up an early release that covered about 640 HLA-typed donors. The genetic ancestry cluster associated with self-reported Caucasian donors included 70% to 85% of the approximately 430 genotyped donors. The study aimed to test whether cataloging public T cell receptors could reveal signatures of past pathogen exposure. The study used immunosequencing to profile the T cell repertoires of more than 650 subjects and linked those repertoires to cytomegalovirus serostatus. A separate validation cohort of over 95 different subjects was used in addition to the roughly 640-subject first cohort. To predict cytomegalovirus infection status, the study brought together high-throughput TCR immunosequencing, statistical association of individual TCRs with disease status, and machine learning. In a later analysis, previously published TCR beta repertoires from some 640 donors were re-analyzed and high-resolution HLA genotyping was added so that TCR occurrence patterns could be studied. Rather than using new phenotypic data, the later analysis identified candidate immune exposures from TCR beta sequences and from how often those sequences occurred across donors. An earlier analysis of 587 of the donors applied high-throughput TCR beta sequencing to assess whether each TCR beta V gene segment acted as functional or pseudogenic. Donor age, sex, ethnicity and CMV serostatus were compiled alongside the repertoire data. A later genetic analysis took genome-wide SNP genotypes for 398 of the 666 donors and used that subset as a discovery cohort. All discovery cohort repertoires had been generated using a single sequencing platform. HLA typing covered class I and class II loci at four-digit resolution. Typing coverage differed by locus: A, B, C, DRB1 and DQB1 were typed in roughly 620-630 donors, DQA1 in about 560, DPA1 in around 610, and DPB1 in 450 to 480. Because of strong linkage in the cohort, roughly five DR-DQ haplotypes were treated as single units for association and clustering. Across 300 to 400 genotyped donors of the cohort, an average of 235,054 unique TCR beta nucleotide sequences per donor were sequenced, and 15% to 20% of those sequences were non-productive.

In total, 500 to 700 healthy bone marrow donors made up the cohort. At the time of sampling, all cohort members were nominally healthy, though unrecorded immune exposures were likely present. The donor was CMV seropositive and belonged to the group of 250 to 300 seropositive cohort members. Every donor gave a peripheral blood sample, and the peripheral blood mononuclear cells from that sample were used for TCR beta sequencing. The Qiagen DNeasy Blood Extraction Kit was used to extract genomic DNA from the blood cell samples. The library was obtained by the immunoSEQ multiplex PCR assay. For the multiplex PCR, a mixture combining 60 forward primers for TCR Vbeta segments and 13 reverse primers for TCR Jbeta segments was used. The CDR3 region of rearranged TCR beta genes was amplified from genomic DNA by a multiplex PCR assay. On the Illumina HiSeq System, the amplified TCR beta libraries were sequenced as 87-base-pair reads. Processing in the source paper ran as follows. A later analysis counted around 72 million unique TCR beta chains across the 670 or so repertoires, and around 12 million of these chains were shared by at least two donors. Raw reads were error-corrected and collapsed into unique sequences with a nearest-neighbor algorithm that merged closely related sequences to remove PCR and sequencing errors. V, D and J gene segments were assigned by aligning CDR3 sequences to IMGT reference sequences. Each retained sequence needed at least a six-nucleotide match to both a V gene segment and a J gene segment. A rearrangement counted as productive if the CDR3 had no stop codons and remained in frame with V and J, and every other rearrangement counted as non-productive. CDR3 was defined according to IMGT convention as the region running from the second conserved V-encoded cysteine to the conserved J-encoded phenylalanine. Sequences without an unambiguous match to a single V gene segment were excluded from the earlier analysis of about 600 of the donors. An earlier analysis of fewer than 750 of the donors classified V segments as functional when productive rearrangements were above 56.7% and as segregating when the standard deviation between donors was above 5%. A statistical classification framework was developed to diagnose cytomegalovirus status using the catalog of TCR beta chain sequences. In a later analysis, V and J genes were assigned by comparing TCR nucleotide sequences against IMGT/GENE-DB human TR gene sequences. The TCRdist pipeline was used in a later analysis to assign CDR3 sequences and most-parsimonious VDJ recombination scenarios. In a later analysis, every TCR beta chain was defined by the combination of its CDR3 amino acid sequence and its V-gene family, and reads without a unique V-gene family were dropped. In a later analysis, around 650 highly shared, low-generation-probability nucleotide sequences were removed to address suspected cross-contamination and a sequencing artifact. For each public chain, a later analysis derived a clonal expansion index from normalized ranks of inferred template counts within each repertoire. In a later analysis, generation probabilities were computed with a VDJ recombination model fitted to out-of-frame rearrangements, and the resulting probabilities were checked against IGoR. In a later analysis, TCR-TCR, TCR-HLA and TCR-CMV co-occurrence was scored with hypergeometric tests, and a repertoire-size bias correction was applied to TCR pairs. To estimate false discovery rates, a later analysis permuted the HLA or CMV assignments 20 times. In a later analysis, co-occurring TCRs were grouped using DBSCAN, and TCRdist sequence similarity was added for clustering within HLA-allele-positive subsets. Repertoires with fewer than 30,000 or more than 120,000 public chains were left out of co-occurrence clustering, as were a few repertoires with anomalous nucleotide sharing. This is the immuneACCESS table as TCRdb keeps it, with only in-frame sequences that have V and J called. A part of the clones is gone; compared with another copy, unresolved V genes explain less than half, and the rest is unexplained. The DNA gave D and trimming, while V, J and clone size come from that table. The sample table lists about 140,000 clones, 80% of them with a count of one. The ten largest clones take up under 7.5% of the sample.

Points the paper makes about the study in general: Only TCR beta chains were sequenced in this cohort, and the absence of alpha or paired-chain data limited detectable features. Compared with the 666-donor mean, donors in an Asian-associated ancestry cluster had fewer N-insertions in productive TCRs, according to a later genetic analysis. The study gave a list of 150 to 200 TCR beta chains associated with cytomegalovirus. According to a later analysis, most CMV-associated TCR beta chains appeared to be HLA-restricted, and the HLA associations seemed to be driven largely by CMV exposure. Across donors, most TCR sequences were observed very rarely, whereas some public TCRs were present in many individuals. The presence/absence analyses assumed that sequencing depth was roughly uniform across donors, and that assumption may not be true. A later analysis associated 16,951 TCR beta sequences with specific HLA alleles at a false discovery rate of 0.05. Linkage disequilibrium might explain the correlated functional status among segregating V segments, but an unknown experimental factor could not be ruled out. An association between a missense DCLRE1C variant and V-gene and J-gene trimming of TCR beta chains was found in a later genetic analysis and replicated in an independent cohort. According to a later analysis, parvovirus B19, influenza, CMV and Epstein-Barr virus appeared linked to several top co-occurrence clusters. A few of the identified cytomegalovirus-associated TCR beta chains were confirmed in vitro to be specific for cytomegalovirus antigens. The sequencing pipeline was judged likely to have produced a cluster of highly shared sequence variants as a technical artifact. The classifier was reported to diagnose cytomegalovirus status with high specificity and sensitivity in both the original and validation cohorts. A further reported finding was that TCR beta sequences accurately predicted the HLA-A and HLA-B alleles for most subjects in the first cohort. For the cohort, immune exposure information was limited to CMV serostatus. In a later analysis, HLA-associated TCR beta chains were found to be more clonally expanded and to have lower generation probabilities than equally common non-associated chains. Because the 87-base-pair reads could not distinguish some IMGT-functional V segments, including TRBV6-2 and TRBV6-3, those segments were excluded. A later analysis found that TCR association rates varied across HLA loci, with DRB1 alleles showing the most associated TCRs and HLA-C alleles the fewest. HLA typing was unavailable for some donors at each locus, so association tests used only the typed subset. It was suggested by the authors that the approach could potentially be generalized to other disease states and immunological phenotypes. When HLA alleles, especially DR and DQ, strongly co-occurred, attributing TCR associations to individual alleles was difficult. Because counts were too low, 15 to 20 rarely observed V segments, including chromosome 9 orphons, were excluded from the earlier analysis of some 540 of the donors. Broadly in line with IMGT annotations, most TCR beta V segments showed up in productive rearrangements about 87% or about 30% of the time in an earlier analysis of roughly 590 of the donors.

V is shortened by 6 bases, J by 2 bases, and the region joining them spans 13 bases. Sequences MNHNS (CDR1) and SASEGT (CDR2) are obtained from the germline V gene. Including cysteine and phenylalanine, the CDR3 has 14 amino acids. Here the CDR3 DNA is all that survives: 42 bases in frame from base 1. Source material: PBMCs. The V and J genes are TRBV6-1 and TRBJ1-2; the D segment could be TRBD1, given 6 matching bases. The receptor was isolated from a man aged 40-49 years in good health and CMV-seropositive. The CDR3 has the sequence CASSPGHENYGYTF. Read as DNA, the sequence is TGTGCCAGCAGCCCGGGACACGAAAACTATGGCTACACCTTC.